These T cell receptor beta chains were read from a single sample in a study of blood T cell repertoires in COVID-19. Assay used: immunoSEQ multiplex PCR; TCRdb lists only in-frame clones, some missing. The sample carries approximately 160,000 clones, around 80% recorded once. Sequenced: PBMCs or T cells enriched from blood (not recorded which). The receptors shown here come from a woman in her 50s who had recovered from COVID-19. Both conserved end residues are part of each CDR3. A D gene is named only where the DNA matches it firmly. Clone size is stated in some rows and not others, as once, few, many or a class when expanded.

TRBJ2-5 | once | TRBV20-1 | . | CSESTGETQYF | TGCAGTGAAAGTACCGGAGAGACCCAGTACTTC
TRBJ2-7 | . | TRBV6-2/TRBV6-3 | . | CASSPGLVEQYF | TGTGCCAGCAGTCCCGGGTTGGTCGAGCAGTACTTC
TRBJ1-1 | . | TRBV1 | . | CTSSQLERGAFF | TGCACCAGCAGCCAACTAGAGAGGGGGGCTTTCTTT
TRBJ2-1 | . | TRBV2 | . | CASSEITSYNEQFF | TGTGCCAGCAGTGAAATAACTTCCTACAATGAGCAGTTCTTC
TRBJ1-6 | . | TRBV5-6 | TRBD1 | CASSVGQVGSPLHF | TGTGCCAGCAGCGTCGGACAGGTTGGATCACCCCTCCACTTT
TRBJ1-5 | few | TRBV19 | . | CATNNGGQEQPQHF | TGTGCCACCAATAATGGAGGGCAGGAGCAGCCCCAGCATTTT
TRBJ1-2 | . | TRBV27 | TRBD1 | CASGRTGANYGYTF | TGTGCCAGCGGGAGGACAGGGGCGAACTATGGCTACACCTTC
TRBJ1-1 | once | TRBV11-1 | TRBD1 | CASSQEQGLSAFF | TGTGCCAGCAGCCAAGAACAGGGGCTCTCGGCTTTCTTT
TRBJ2-7 | many | TRBV5-8 | . | CASSLALGFEQYF | TGTGCCAGCAGCTTAGCCCTCGGGTTCGAGCAGTACTTC
TRBJ1-4 | . | TRBV7-9 | . | CASSLWRNEKLFF | TGTGCCAGCAGCTTATGGAGGAATGAAAAACTGTTTTTT
TRBJ1-1 | . | TRBV10-3 | . | CAISYGAAVTEAFF | TGTGCCATCTCTTATGGGGCTGCCGTCACTGAAGCTTTCTTT
TRBJ1-1 | once | TRBV5-5 | . | CASSFADVSVSEAFF | TGTGCCAGCAGCTTCGCTGATGTTTCGGTTTCTGAAGCTTTCTTT
TRBJ1-4 | . | TRBV6-5 | . | CASSPTTGQYEKLFF | TGTGCCAGCAGCCCAACTACGGGACAATACGAAAAACTGTTTTTT
TRBJ1-1 | . | TRBV28 | . | CASSLRNTEAFF | TGTGCCAGCAGTTTGAGGAACACTGAAGCTTTCTTT
TRBJ1-6 | . | TRBV7-3 | TRBD1 | CASSLRGPYNSPLHF | TGTGCCAGCAGCTTGAGGGGGCCCTATAATTCACCCCTCCACTTT
TRBJ1-5 | . | TRBV7-9 | . | CASSLASGASNQPQHF | TGTGCCAGCAGCTTAGCTTCAGGGGCCTCCAATCAGCCCCAGCATTTT
TRBJ1-2 | few | TRBV6-6 | TRBD1 | CASRRTGSYGYTF | TGTGCCAGCAGACGGACAGGGTCCTATGGCTACACCTTC
TRBJ2-5 | . | TRBV4-2 | . | CASSRKLPSGEYQETQYF | TGTGCCAGCAGCCGCAAACTCCCCAGCGGTGAATACCAAGAGACCCAGTACTTC
TRBJ2-3 | . | TRBV23-1 | . | CASSQRRQGTDTQYF | TGCGCCAGCAGTCAACGTAGGCAGGGAACAGATACGCAGTATTTT
TRBJ1-4 | . | TRBV4-2 | . | CASSQDLTGVASEKLFF | TGTGCCAGCAGCCAAGATTTAACAGGCGTTGCGTCTGAAAAACTGTTTTTT
TRBJ2-5 | . | TRBV14 | . | CASSLRSGETQYF | TGTGCCAGCAGCCTCAGAAGCGGAGAGACCCAGTACTTC
TRBJ2-7 | once | TRBV29-1 | TRBD2 | CSVAASGTYYEQYF | TGCAGCGTTGCGGCTAGCGGAACATATTACGAGCAGTACTTC
TRBJ1-1 | few | TRBV7-2 | . | CASSRRTLRGNTEAFF | TGTGCCAGCAGCCGTCGCACGCTAAGGGGGAACACTGAAGCTTTCTTT
TRBJ2-7 | . | TRBV13 | . | CASSLGGGSYEQYF | TGTGCCAGCAGCTTAGGAGGGGGTTCCTACGAGCAGTACTTC
TRBJ1-1 | . | TRBV18 | . | CASSPLRDTEAFF | TGTGCCAGCTCACCTTTGCGGGACACTGAAGCTTTCTTT
TRBJ2-3 | . | TRBV5-8 | . | CASSSRGGTGDTQYF | TGTGCCAGCAGCTCGCGGGGAGGGACAGGAGATACGCAGTATTTT
TRBJ2-3 | few | TRBV24-1 | . | CATSGRSTDTQYF | TGTGCCACCAGTGGAAGGAGTACAGATACGCAGTATTTT
TRBJ1-2 | . | TRBV12-3/TRBV12-4 | TRBD1 | CASRGQLNYGYTF | TGTGCCAGCAGGGGACAGCTTAACTATGGCTACACCTTC
TRBJ2-7 | . | TRBV4-3 | . | CASSQDRKGATYEQYF | TGCGCCAGCAGCCAAGATCGGAAAGGGGCCACCTACGAGCAGTACTTC
TRBJ2-7 | . | TRBV27 | TRBD2 | CASSFSGTRYEQYF | TGTGCCAGCAGTTTTAGCGGGACCCGCTACGAGCAGTACTTC
TRBJ2-1 | . | TRBV4-3 | TRBD2 | CASSYGASGRNEQFF | TGCGCCAGCAGCTACGGTGCTAGCGGGCGCAATGAGCAGTTCTTC
TRBJ1-2 | few | TRBV19 | . | CASSSTGDGYTF | TGTGCCAGTAGTTCTACAGGTGATGGCTACACCTTC
TRBJ1-1 | . | TRBV19 | TRBD1 | CASSLRTGDRNTEAFF | TGTGCCAGTAGTCTTCGGACAGGGGATAGGAACACTGAAGCTTTCTTT
TRBJ2-7 | . | TRBV28 | . | CASTGRVYEQYF | TGTGCCAGCACTGGCAGGGTATACGAGCAGTACTTC
TRBJ2-5 | few | TRBV11-3 | TRBD2 | CASSRSGDTQYF | TGTGCCAGCAGTAGGAGCGGGGATACCCAGTACTTC
TRBJ2-7 | . | TRBV19 | TRBD1 | CASSRDSLYEQYF | TGTGCCAGTAGCAGGGACAGCCTATACGAGCAGTACTTC
TRBJ1-1 | . | TRBV18 | . | CASSPTGQTEAFF | TGTGCCAGCTCACCGACTGGACAGACTGAAGCTTTCTTT
TRBJ2-3 | . | TRBV29-1 | TRBD2 | CSVGLLAGGPTRDTQYF | TGCAGCGTTGGGCTACTAGCGGGAGGGCCAACGCGGGATACGCAGTATTTT
TRBJ1-2 | . | TRBV3-1/TRBV3-2 | . | CASSPPSRGVYTF | TGTGCCAGCAGCCCCCCGAGTCGCGGTGTCTACACCTTC
TRBJ2-2 | . | TRBV6-5 | . | CASSYTPGHNTGELFF | TGTGCCAGCAGTTACACGCCGGGACACAACACCGGGGAGCTGTTTTTT
TRBJ1-1 | many | TRBV5-4 | TRBD1 | CASSPDRVGAFF | TGTGCCAGCAGCCCGGACAGGGTGGGCGCTTTCTTT
TRBJ1-6 | few | TRBV3-1/TRBV3-2 | . | CASSHKPPAGSISPLHF | TGTGCCAGCAGCCATAAACCCCCCGCAGGGTCGATTTCACCCCTCCACTTT
TRBJ2-1 | . | TRBV7-2 | TRBD2 | CASSLAAGGYNEQFF | TGTGCCAGCAGCTTAGCAGCGGGGGGCTACAATGAGCAGTTCTTC
TRBJ1-2 | . | TRBV6-5 | . | CASSTGQKRGYTF | TGTGCCAGCAGTACGGGACAAAAAAGGGGCTACACCTTC
TRBJ2-6 | . | TRBV6-5 | . | CASINSGANVLTF | TGTGCCAGCATCAACTCTGGGGCCAACGTCCTGACTTTC
TRBJ1-2 | . | TRBV10-3 | . | CAISEVQGVFNGYTF | TGTGCCATCAGTGAGGTACAGGGAGTTTTCAATGGCTACACCTTC